A single sample gave rise to the 4 T cell receptor beta chains below, sequenced in a study of blood T cell repertoires in COVID-19. Generated by immunoSEQ multiplex PCR, the TCRdb table keeps only in-frame clones and is missing some. The sample lists hundreds of thousands of clones, under 90% occurring once. Sequencing was performed on peripheral blood. The receptors were gathered from a woman aged 40-49 years with active or convalescent COVID-19.

The chain links TRBV7-9 to TRBJ1-2; 7 nucleotides agree with TRBD1. The ends lost 0 bases at V and 6 bases at J; junction bases unmatched: 7. The CDR3 totals 15 residues. Germline V CDR1 and CDR2: SEHNR, FQNEAQ (reference sequence). CDR3 DNA sequence: TGTGCCAGCAGCTTAGCGAGGTACAGGGGTAATGGCTACACCTTC. Translating gives CASSLARYRGNGYTF.

This chain links TRBV30 with TRBJ1-2, with unresolved D. This CDR3 spans 14 amino acids. V lost 4 bases to trimming and J lost 1 base, with 13 bases between them. CDR1 and CDR2 (germline): GTSNPN, SVGIG (reference sequence). For the CDR3, the DNA is TGTGCCTGGATTCGTTTGGGCGTTAACTATGGCTACACCTTC. Protein product: CAWIRLGVNYGYTF.

The chain carries TRBV29-1 and TRBJ2-7; possibly TRBD2 for D (8 bases). There are 17 residues in the CDR3. Trimming left V 0 bases short and J 4 bases short, with 22 bases between. Per germline, CDR1 SQVTM and CDR2 ANQGSEA. This CDR3 reads CSVEEAIGRGQLYEQYF. DNA of the CDR3: TGCAGCGTTGAAGAAGCAATCGGGAGGGGACAGTTGTACGAGCAGTACTTC.

This clone came up a few times. V is TRBV5-4 and J is TRBJ1-1; D not resolved. V was clipped by 0 bases and J by 3 bases, with 9 bases between them. Germline CDR1 reads SGHNT; CDR2 reads YYREEE (reference sequence). The CDR3 contains 14 residues. The CDR3 loop reads CASSLAPPDTEAFF. The CDR3 DNA reads TGTGCCAGCAGCTTGGCCCCTCCGGACACTGAAGCTTTCTTT.